Following are 10 T cell receptor beta chains from one sample sequenced in a study of blood T cell repertoires in COVID-19. Using immunoSEQ multiplex PCR, the repertoire was profiled, and TCRdb retains in-frame clones only, with some absent. The profile shows more than 95,000 clones, roughly 82% of them singletons. Sequenced input: peripheral blood. These receptors all come from a man at least 80 years old with acute or convalescent COVID-19.

This chain connects TRBV3-1 (or the pseudogene TRBV3-2) to TRBJ1-4; D is unresolved. The CDR3 has 16 amino acids. Germline lookup yields CDR1 LGHDT and CDR2 YNNKEL (reference sequence). Trimming removed 3 bases at V and 0 bases at J, with 11 bases between. CDR3 in DNA: TGTGCCAGCAGCCACCTCTCGCGGGCAACTAATGAAAAACTGTTTTTT. Translating gives CASSHLSRATNEKLFF.

The chain is built from TRBV7-2 and TRBJ1-2; weak D call: TRBD1 (6 bases). CDR1 SGHTA and CDR2 FQGNSA come from the germline V gene. Trimming removed 5 bases at V and 6 bases at J, with 19 bases between. CDR3 length: 15 residues. The CDR3 DNA sequence: TGTGCCAGCAGCCCGGGCGGGGGGGCGCGGGATGGCTACACCTTC. As protein: CASSPGGGARDGYTF.

The rearrangement links TRBV5-1 to TRBJ2-1, with D perhaps matching TRBD1 (7 bases). The germline V gene has CDR1 SGHRS and CDR2 YFSETQ. This CDR3 is 13 amino acids long. V lost 2 bases, J lost 9 bases, and 12 bases lay in between. CDR3 sequence: CASSFQGGSEQFF. In DNA, the CDR3 is TGCGCCAGCAGCTTTCAGGGGGGCAGTGAGCAGTTCTTC.

The chain joins TRBV5-1 to TRBJ2-7, with TRBD1 matching 7 bases. CDR1 and CDR2 (germline): SGHRS, YFSETQ. The CDR3 sequence is 15 residues long. The V segment lost 4 bases and the J segment 2 bases; nucleotides outside the gene matches: 9. CDR3 bases: TGCGCCAGCAGCGTTCGACAGGGCAAGACCTACGAGCAGTACTTC. It is translated as CASSVRQGKTYEQYF.

The chain has TRBV4-1 and TRBJ2-7; TRBD1 aligns across 10 bases. This CDR3 contains 17 residues. V shed 4 bases and J 2 bases; nucleotides not matched to a gene: 11. CDR1 is MGHRA, CDR2 YSYEKL, per germline. The CDR3 reads CASSLLPGTGVPYEQYF. CDR3 sequence (DNA): TGCGCCAGCAGCCTCCTCCCTGGGACAGGGGTCCCCTACGAGCAGTACTTC.

The CDR3 sequence: CASTLPRGALNTEAFF. The CDR3 DNA follows: TGTGCCAGCACCCTCCCCCGGGGGGCTCTGAACACTGAAGCTTTCTTT. This rearrangement joins TRBV11-2 to TRBJ1-1, with D perhaps matching TRBD1 (6 bases). The germline V and J ends were trimmed by 7 bases and 0 bases, with 18 bases remaining between them. Germline V gives CDR1 SGHAT, CDR2 FQNNGV. CDR3 length: 16 amino acids.

The V and J genes are TRBV3-1 (or the pseudogene TRBV3-2) and TRBJ2-7; 9 bases match TRBD2. With 6 bases clipped from V and 7 bases from J, the junction kept 10 bases outside the gene matches. Germline-derived CDR1 and CDR2 are LGHDT and YNNKEL (reference sequence). The CDR3 length is 14 residues. The CDR3 is CASSPSGAKAEQYF. The CDR3 DNA is TGTGCCAGCAGTCCTAGCGGGGCAAAGGCGGAGCAGTACTTC.

V and J are TRBV9 and TRBJ2-5, with 9 bases identical to TRBD1. Germline assignment: CDR1 SGDLS and CDR2 YYNGEE. V lost 0 bases to trimming and J lost 5 bases; unmatched junction nucleotides: 8. CDR3 length equals 16 residues. DNA of the CDR3: TGTGCCAGCAGCGTAGCGCCCGGACAGGGGTCGGAGACCCAGTACTTC. Translated, it gives CASSVAPGQGSETQYF. The whole variable domain, remainder taken from reference TRBV9 and TRBJ2-5, is DSGVTQTPKHLITATGQRVTLRCSPRSGDLSVYWYQQSLDQGLQFLIQYYNGEERAKGNILERFSAQQFPDLHSELNLSSLELGDSALYFCASSVAPGQGSETQYFGPGTRLLVL.

The chain combines TRBV4-3 with TRBJ1-3; possible D gene TRBD1, 6 bases. The CDR3 has 16 amino acids. The germline V and J ends were trimmed by 1 base and 0 bases, with 10 bases remaining between them. Per the germline V gene, CDR1 is LGHNA and CDR2 is YSLEER. This CDR3 is CASSQVQGSSGNTIYF. The CDR3 DNA is TGCGCCAGCAGCCAAGTACAGGGCAGCTCTGGAAACACCATATATTTT.

V is TRBV6-5 and J is TRBJ1-3; tentatively, D is TRBD1 (5 bases). V was trimmed by 8 bases and J by 0 bases, leaving 11 bases between them. CDR1 is MNHEY and CDR2 is SVGAGI in the germline V gene. This CDR3 contains 14 residues. The DNA for the CDR3 is TGTGCCAGCCGGGACTTTAACTCTGGAAACACCATATATTTT. Amino acid sequence: CASRDFNSGNTIYF.